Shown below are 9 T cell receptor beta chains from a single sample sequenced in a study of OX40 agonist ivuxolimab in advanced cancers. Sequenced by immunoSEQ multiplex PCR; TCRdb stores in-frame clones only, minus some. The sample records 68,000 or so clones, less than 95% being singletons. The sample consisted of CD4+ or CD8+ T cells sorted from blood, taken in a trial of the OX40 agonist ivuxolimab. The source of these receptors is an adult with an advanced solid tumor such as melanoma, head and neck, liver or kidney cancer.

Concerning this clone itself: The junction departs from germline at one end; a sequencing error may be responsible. CDR3 nucleotides: TGCGCCAGCAGCAAGGGACAGGGGCCCTACGCGCAGTACTTC. Residues: CASSKGQGPYAQYF. V gene TRBV5-1 combines with J gene TRBJ2-7, with 10 bases lining up with TRBD1. Looked up from germline, CDR1 is SGHRS and CDR2 is YFSETQ. This CDR3 region has 14 residues. The complete variable domain, with remaining parts taken from reference TRBV5-1 and TRBJ2-7, reads KAGVTQTPRYLIKTRGQQVTLSCSPISGHRSVSWYQQTPGQGLQFLFEYFSETQRNKGNFPGRFSGRQFSNSRSEMNVSTLELGDSALYLCASSKGQGPYAQYFGPGTRLTVT.

The DNA for the CDR3 is TGCGCCAGCAGTGCGGGGCAGGCCTACGAGCAGTACTTC. Translated, it gives CASSAGQAYEQYF. The chain joins TRBV10-1 to TRBJ2-7; D is tentatively TRBD1 or TRBD2 (5 bases each). The CDR3 is made up of 13 amino acids. The V gene lost 4 bases and the J gene lost 2 bases, with 9 bases spanning the gap. Germline CDR1 reads WNHNN; CDR2 reads SYGVQD (reference sequence).

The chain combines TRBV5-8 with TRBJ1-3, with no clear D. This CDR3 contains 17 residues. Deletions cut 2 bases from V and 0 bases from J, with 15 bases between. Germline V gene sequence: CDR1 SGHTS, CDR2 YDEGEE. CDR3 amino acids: CASSLYNGAPSGNTIYF. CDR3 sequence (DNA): TGTGCCAGCAGCTTATACAACGGTGCCCCCTCTGGAAACACCATATATTTT.

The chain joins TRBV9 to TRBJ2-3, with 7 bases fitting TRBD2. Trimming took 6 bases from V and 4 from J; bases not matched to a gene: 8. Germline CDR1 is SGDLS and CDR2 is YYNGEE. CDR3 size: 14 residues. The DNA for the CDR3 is TGTGCCAGCACAGGCGGGAGTCTCTCAGATACGCAGTATTTT. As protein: CASTGGSLSDTQYF.

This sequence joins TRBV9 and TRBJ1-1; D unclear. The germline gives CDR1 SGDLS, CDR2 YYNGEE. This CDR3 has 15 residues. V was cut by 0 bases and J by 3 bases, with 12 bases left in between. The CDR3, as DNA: TGTGCCAGCAGCGTAGGCCCGGGTTCTGACACTGAAGCTTTCTTT. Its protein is CASSVGPGSDTEAFF.

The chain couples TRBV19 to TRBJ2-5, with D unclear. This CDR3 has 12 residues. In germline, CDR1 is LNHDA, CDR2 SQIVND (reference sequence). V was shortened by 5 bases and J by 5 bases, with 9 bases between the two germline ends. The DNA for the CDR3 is TGTGCCAGTAGTCCCGGCTGGGAGACCCAGTACTTC. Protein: CASSPGWETQYF.

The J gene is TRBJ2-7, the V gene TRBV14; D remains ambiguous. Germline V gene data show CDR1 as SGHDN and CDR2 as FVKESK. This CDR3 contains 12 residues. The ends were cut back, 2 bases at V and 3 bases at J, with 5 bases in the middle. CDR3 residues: CASSQPIYEQYF. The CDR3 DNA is TGTGCCAGCAGCCAACCTATCTACGAGCAGTACTTC.

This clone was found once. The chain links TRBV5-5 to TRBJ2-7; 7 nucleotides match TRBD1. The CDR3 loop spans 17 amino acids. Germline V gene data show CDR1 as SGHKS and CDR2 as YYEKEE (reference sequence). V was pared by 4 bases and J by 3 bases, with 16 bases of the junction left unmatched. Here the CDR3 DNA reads TGTGCCAGCAGCACCCTGGACAGGCCTCTGGAATACTACGAGCAGTACTTC. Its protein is CASSTLDRPLEYYEQYF.

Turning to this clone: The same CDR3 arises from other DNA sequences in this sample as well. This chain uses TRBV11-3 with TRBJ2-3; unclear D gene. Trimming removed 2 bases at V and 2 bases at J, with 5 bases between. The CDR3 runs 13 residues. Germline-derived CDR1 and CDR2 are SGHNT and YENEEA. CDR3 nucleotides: TGTGCCAGCAGCTTACAAGACACAGATACGCAGTATTTT. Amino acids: CASSLQDTDTQYF.